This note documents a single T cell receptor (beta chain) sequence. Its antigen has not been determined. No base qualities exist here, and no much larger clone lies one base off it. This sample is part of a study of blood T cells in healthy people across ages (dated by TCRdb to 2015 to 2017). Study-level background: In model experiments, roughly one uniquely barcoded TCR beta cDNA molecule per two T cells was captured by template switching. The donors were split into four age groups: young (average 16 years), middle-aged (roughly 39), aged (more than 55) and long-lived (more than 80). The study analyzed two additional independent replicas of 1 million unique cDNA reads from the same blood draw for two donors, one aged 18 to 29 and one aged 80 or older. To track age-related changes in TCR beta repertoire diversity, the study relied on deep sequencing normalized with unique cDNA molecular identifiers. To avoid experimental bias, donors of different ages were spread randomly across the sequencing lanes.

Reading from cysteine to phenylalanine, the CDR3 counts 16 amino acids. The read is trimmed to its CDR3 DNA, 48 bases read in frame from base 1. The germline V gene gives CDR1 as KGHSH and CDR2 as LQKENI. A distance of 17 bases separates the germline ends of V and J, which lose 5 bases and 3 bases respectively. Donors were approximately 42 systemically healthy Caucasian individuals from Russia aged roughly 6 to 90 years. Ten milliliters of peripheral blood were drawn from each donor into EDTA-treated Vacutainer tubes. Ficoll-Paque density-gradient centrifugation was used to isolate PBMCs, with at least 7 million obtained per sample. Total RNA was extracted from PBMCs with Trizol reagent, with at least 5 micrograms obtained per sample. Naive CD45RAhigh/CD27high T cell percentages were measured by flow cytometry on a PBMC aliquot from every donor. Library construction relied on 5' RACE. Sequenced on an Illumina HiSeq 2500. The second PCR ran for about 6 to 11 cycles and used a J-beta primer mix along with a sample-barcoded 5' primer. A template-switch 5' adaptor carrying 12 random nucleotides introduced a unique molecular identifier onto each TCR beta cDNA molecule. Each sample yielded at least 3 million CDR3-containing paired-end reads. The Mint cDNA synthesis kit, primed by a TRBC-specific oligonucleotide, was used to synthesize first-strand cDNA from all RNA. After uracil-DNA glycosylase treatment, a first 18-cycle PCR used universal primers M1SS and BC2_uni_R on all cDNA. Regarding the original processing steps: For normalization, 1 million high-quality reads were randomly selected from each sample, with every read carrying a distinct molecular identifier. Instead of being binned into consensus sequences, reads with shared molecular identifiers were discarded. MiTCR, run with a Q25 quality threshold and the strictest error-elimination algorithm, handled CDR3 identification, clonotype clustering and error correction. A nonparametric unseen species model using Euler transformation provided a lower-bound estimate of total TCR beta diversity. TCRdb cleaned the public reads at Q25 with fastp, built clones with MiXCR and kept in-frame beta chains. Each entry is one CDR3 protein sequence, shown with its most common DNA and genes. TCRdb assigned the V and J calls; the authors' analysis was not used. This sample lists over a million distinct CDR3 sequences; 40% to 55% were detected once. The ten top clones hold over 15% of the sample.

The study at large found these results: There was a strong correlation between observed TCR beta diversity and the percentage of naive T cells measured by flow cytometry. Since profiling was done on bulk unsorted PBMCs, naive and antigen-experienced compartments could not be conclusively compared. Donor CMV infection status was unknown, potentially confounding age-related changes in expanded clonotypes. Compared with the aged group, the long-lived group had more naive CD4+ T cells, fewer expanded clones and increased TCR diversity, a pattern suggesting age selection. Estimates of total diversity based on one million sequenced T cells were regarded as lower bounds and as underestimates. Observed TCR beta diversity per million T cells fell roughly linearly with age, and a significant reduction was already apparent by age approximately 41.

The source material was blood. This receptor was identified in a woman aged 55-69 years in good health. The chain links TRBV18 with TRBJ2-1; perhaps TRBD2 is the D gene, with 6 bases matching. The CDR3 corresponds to CASSSDRELNYNEQFF. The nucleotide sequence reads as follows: TGTGCCAGCTCATCCGATCGGGAGCTGAACTACAATGAGCAGTTCTTC.